The rows below give T cell receptor beta chains drawn from one sample of a study of T cells in Graves' hyperthyroidism and ophthalmopathy. TCRdb ran MiXCR on the multiplex PCR reads and lists one entry per CDR3 protein. This sample carries over 500,000 distinct CDR3 sequences, roughly 15% of them seen once, and the ten largest clones take approximately 15%. The sample was blood. The receptors come from a young woman with Graves' ophthalmopathy. Both conserved end residues are part of each CDR3. A D gene is named only where the DNA matches it firmly. Not every row has a clone size; where given, it reads once, few, many or a size class.

D gene: .
V gene: TRBV13
clone size: many
J gene: TRBJ1-1
CDR3 protein: CASSPGQEYTEAFF
CDR3 DNA: TGTGCCAGCAGCCCGGGACAAGAATACACTGAAGCTTTCTTT

D gene: TRBD1
V gene: TRBV5-5
clone size: many
J gene: TRBJ2-2
CDR3 protein: CASSKGQPNTGELFF
CDR3 DNA: TGTGCCAGCAGCAAGGGACAGCCGAACACCGGGGAGCTGTTTTTT

D gene: TRBD1
V gene: TRBV5-6
clone size: once
J gene: TRBJ1-4
CDR3 protein: CASSGTQGPVNEKLFF
CDR3 DNA: TGTGCCAGCAGCGGAACACAGGGGCCCGTAAATGAAAAACTGTTTTTT

D gene: .
V gene: TRBV7-2
clone size: many
J gene: TRBJ1-1
CDR3 protein: CASSEPGLNTEAFF
CDR3 DNA: TGTGCCAGCAGCGAACCAGGGTTGAACACTGAAGCTTTCTTT

D gene: .
V gene: TRBV20-1
clone size: few
J gene: TRBJ2-7
CDR3 protein: CSARVGRGRPYEQYF
CDR3 DNA: TGCAGTGCTAGAGTCGGGAGGGGGCGACCCTACGAGCAGTACTTC

D gene: .
V gene: TRBV10-3
clone size: .
J gene: TRBJ1-2
CDR3 protein: CAISGVQAGYTF
CDR3 DNA: TGTGCCATCAGTGGGGTACAGGCTGGCTACACCTTC

D gene: TRBD2
V gene: TRBV4-2
clone size: many
J gene: TRBJ2-5
CDR3 protein: CASSQDPAGGQETQYF
CDR3 DNA: TGTGCCAGCAGCCAAGATCCCGCGGGGGGACAAGAGACCCAGTACTTC

D gene: .
V gene: TRBV27
clone size: many
J gene: TRBJ1-1
CDR3 protein: CASSLLGQLNTEAFF
CDR3 DNA: TGTGCCAGCAGTTTATTAGGACAACTGAACACTGAAGCTTTCTTT

D gene: TRBD1
V gene: TRBV6-2/TRBV6-3
clone size: .
J gene: TRBJ1-2
CDR3 protein: CASSCHLGQATTYGYTF
CDR3 DNA: TGTGCCAGCAGTTGTCACTTAGGACAGGCCACGACCTATGGCTACACCTTC

D gene: .
V gene: TRBV7-9
clone size: .
J gene: TRBJ2-2
CDR3 protein: CASSHPSNTGELFF
CDR3 DNA: TGTGCCAGCAGCCACCCGTCTAACACCGGGGAGCTGTTTTTT

D gene: TRBD2
V gene: TRBV20-1
clone size: many
J gene: TRBJ2-3
CDR3 protein: CSAQLYGLAGTDTQYF
CDR3 DNA: TGCAGTGCTCAACTTTATGGACTAGCGGGCACAGATACGCAGTATTTT

D gene: TRBD1
V gene: TRBV6-1
clone size: .
J gene: TRBJ2-7
CDR3 protein: CASKRDRENTYEQYF
CDR3 DNA: TGTGCCAGCAAGCGGGACAGGGAGAATACCTACGAGCAGTACTTC

D gene: .
V gene: TRBV19
clone size: few
J gene: TRBJ2-3
CDR3 protein: CASSTYREAKYF
CDR3 DNA: TGTGCCAGTAGTACCTACAGGGAAGCGAAGTATTTT

D gene: .
V gene: TRBV7-9
clone size: .
J gene: TRBJ2-6
CDR3 protein: CASSLTTVVLTF
CDR3 DNA: TGTGCCAGCAGCTTAACGACAGTTGTCCTGACTTTC

D gene: .
V gene: TRBV28
clone size: many
J gene: TRBJ1-5
CDR3 protein: CASSPSGLDSNQPQHF
CDR3 DNA: TGTGCCAGCAGCCCTTCAGGGTTGGATAGCAATCAGCCCCAGCATTTT

D gene: TRBD1
V gene: TRBV5-1
clone size: few
J gene: TRBJ1-2
CDR3 protein: CASSPSTGTGGGYTF
CDR3 DNA: TGCGCCAGCAGTCCTTCCACCGGGACAGGGGGCGGCTACACCTTC

D gene: TRBD2
V gene: TRBV28
clone size: few
J gene: TRBJ2-1
CDR3 protein: CASNIAGSNNEQFF
CDR3 DNA: TGTGCCAGCAATATAGCGGGGTCCAACAATGAGCAGTTCTTC

D gene: .
V gene: TRBV27
clone size: many
J gene: TRBJ2-1
CDR3 protein: CASSWRGHEDEQFF
CDR3 DNA: TGTGCCAGCAGTTGGAGGGGGCATGAGGATGAGCAGTTCTTC

D gene: .
V gene: TRBV7-2
clone size: many
J gene: TRBJ2-5
CDR3 protein: CASTIGRYEARTQETQYF
CDR3 DNA: TGTGCCAGCACCATAGGCCGGTACGAGGCCAGGACCCAAGAGACCCAGTACTTC